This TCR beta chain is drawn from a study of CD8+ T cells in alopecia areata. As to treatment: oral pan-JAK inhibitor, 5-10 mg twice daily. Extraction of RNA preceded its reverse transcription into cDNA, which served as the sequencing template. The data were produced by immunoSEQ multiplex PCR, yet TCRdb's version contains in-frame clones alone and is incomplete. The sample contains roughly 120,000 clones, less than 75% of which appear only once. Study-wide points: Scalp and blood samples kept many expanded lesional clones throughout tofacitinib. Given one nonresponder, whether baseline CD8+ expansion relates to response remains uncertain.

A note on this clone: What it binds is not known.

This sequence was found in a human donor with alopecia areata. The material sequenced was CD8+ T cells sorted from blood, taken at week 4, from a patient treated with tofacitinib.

The CDR3 sequence: CASSYNLVNSYNEQFF. CDR3 sequence (DNA): TGTGCCAGCAGTTACAATCTCGTGAACTCCTACAATGAGCAGTTCTTC. The chain couples TRBV6-5 to TRBJ2-1, with no clear D. The CDR3 is 16 amino acids. V gave up 2 bases and J gave up 0 bases, with 11 bases separating them. The germline V gene encodes CDR1 MNHEY and CDR2 SVGAGI.